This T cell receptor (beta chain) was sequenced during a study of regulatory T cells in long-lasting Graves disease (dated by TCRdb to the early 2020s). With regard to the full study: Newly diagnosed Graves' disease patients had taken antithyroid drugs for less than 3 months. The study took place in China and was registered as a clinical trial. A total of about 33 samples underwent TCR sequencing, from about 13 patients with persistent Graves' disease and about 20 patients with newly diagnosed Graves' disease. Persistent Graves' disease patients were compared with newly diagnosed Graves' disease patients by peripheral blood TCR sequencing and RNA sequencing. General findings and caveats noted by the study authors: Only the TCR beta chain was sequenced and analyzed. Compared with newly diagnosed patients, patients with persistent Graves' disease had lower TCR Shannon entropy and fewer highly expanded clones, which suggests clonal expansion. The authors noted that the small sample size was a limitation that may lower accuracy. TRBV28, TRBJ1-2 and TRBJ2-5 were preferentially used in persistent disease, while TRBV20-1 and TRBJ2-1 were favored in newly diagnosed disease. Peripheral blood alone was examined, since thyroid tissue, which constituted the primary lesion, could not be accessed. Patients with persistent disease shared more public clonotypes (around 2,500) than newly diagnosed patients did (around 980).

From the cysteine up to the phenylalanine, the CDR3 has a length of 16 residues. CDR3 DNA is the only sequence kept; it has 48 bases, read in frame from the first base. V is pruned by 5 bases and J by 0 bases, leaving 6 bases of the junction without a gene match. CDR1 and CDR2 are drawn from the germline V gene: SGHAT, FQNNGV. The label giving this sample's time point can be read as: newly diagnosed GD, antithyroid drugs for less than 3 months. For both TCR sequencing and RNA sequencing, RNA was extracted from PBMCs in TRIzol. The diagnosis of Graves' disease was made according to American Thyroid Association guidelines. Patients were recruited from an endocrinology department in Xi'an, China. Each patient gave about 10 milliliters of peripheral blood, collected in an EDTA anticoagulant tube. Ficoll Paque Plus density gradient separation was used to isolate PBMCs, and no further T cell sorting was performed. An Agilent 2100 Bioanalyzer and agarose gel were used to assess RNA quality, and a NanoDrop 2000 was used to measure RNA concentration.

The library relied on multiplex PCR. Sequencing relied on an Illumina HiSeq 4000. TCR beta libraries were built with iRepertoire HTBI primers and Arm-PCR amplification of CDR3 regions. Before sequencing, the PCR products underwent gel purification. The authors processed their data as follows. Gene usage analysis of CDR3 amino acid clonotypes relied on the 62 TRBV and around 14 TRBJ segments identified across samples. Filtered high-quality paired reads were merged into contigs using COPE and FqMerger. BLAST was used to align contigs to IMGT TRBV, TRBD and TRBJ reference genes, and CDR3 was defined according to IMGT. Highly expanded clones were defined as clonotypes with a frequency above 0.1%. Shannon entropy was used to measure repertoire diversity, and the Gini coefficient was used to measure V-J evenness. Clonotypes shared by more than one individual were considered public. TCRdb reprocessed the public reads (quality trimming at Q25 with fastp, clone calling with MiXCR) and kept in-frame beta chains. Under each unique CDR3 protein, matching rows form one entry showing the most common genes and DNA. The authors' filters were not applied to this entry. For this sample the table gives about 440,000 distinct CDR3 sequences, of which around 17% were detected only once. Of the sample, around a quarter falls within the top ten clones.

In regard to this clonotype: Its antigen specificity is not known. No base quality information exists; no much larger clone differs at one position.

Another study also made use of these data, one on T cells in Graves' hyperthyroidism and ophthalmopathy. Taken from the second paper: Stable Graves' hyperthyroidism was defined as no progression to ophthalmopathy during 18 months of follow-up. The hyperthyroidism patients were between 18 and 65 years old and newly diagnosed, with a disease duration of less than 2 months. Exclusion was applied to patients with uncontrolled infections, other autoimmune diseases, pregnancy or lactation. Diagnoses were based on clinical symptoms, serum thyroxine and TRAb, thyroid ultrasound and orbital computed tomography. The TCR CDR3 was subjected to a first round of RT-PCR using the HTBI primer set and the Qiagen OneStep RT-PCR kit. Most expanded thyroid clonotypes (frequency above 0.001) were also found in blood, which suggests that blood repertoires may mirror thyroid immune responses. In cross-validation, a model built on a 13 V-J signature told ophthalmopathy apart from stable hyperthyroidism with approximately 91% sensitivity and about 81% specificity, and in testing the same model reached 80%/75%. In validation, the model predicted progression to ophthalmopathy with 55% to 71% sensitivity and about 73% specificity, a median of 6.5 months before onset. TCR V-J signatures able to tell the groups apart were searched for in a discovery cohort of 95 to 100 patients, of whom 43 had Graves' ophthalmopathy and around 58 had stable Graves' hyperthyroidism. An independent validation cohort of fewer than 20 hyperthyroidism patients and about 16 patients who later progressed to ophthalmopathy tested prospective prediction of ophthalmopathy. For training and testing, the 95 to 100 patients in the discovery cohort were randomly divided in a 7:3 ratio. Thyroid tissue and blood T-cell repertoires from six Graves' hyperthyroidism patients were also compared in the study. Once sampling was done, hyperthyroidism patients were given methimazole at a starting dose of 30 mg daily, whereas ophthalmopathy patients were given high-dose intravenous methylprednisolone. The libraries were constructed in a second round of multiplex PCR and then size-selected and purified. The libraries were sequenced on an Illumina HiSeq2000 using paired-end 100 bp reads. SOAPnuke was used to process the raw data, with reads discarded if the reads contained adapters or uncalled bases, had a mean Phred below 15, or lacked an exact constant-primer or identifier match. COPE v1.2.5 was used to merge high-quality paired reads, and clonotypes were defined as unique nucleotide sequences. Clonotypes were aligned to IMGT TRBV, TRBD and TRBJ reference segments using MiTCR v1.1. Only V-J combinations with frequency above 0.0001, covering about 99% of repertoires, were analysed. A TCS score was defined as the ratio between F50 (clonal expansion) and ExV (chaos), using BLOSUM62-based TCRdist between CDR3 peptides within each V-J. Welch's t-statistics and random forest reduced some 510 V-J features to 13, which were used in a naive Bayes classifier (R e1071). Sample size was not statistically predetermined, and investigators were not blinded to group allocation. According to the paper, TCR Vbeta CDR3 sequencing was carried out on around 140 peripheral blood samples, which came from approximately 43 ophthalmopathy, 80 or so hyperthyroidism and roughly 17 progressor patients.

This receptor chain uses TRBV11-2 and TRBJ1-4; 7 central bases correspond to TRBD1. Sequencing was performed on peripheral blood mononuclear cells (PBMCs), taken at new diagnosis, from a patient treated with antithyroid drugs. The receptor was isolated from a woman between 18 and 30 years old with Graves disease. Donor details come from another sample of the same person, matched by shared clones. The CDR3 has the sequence CASSAGDSSTNEKLFF. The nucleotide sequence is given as TGTGCCAGCAGCGCTGGGGACAGCTCAACTAATGAAAAACTGTTTTTT. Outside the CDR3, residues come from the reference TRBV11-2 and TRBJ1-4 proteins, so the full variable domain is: EAGVAQSPRYKIIEKRQSVAFWCNPISGHATLYWYQQILGQGPKLLIQFQNNGVVDDSQLPKDRFSAERLKGVDSTLKIQPAKLEDSAVYLCASSAGDSSTNEKLFFGSGTQLSVL.